Listed below are T cell receptor beta chains from one sample, sequenced in a study of CDR3 diversity in severe acne. In TCRdb, the PCR reads were re-called with MiXCR into one record per CDR3 protein. The sample contains approximately 79,000 distinct CDR3 sequences, about 50% of which appear only once. Sequencing input: blood. The receptor set was obtained from a male donor in good health, serving as a control. Each CDR3 is given without its conserved first and last residue.

V gene: TRBV20-1
J gene: TRBJ2-7
CDR3 protein: SARDPEQGSYEQY

V gene: TRBV19
J gene: TRBJ2-7
CDR3 protein: ASSWTSGGGNEQY

V gene: TRBV10-3
J gene: TRBJ1-2
CDR3 protein: ASPGTDGYT

V gene: TRBV20-1
J gene: TRBJ1-2
CDR3 protein: SASTDYGYT

V gene: TRBV27
J gene: TRBJ1-2
CDR3 protein: ASSLAGGGYGYT

V gene: TRBV20-1
J gene: TRBJ2-7
CDR3 protein: SARDNVEVEQY

V gene: TRBV7-8
J gene: TRBJ2-7
CDR3 protein: ASSFSGSGSYEQY

V gene: TRBV5-1
J gene: TRBJ2-7
CDR3 protein: ASSLAGQAYEQY

V gene: TRBV3-1
J gene: TRBJ2-2
CDR3 protein: ATYRGDTGELF

V gene: TRBV27
J gene: TRBJ2-7
CDR3 protein: ASSIDGFYYEQY

V gene: TRBV24-1
J gene: TRBJ2-5
CDR3 protein: ATSGQGGALQETQY

V gene: TRBV9
J gene: TRBJ2-5
CDR3 protein: ASSGGGETQY

V gene: TRBV7-9
J gene: TRBJ2-1
CDR3 protein: ASSQEQGAPYNEQF

V gene: TRBV19
J gene: TRBJ1-1
CDR3 protein: AIRPSEKTEAF

V gene: TRBV6-1
J gene: TRBJ2-2
CDR3 protein: ASSVQGEVGELF

V gene: TRBV11-3
J gene: TRBJ1-2
CDR3 protein: ASRRGTVKNYGYT

V gene: TRBV24-1
J gene: TRBJ2-7
CDR3 protein: ATSDSTGSYEQY

V gene: TRBV10-2
J gene: TRBJ2-1
CDR3 protein: ASSAGVLSHEQF

V gene: TRBV5-1
J gene: TRBJ2-5
CDR3 protein: ASSLISWGPQETQY

V gene: TRBV7-8
J gene: TRBJ2-7
CDR3 protein: ASSLGRDGSYEQY

V gene: TRBV11-2
J gene: TRBJ1-6
CDR3 protein: ASSENRWAGSPLH

V gene: TRBV12-3/TRBV12-4
J gene: TRBJ2-3
CDR3 protein: ASSLTGGTDTQY

V gene: TRBV7-7
J gene: TRBJ2-2
CDR3 protein: ASSLETGARFGELF

V gene: TRBV7-3
J gene: TRBJ1-6
CDR3 protein: ASSLYTNSPLH

V gene: TRBV14
J gene: TRBJ2-1
CDR3 protein: ASSPSAMDIGSYNEQF

V gene: TRBV2
J gene: TRBJ2-7
CDR3 protein: AGGRGEWHEQY

V gene: TRBV19
J gene: TRBJ1-1
CDR3 protein: ASSAAVEAF

V gene: TRBV12-3/TRBV12-4
J gene: TRBJ1-2
CDR3 protein: ASSRRQGAISGYT

V gene: TRBV24-1
J gene: TRBJ1-1
CDR3 protein: ASLTAPSNNRGAF

V gene: TRBV27
J gene: TRBJ2-7
CDR3 protein: ASSPPDRVNEQY

V gene: TRBV6-6
J gene: TRBJ1-2
CDR3 protein: ASSYSGTGTPSYGYT

V gene: TRBV5-1
J gene: TRBJ2-7
CDR3 protein: ASSLQHGAHEQY

V gene: TRBV6-5
J gene: TRBJ2-7
CDR3 protein: ASSYSRSYRSYEQS

V gene: TRBV25-1
J gene: TRBJ2-6
CDR3 protein: ASRAGGRSGANVLT

V gene: TRBV9
J gene: TRBJ1-6
CDR3 protein: ASSAGRSFNSPLH

V gene: TRBV6-6
J gene: TRBJ2-3
CDR3 protein: ASGQGAQDTQY

V gene: TRBV29-1
J gene: TRBJ1-2
CDR3 protein: SVADTRNYGYT

V gene: TRBV20-1
J gene: TRBJ2-5
CDR3 protein: SAQSWGTEETQY

V gene: TRBV7-9
J gene: TRBJ1-1
CDR3 protein: ASSLEDRAGTEAF

V gene: TRBV27
J gene: TRBJ2-3
CDR3 protein: ASSVQRRQGPDTQY

V gene: TRBV24-1
J gene: TRBJ1-1
CDR3 protein: ATSVPPNTEAF

V gene: TRBV15
J gene: TRBJ2-5
CDR3 protein: ATSSRSNVGETQY

V gene: TRBV9
J gene: TRBJ2-1
CDR3 protein: ASSVGLAGGNEQF

V gene: TRBV29-1
J gene: TRBJ1-5
CDR3 protein: SVEGGLNQPQH

V gene: TRBV7-9
J gene: TRBJ2-5
CDR3 protein: ASSPPGYQETQY

V gene: TRBV19
J gene: TRBJ2-7
CDR3 protein: ASSIPPRLAGEAYEQY

V gene: TRBV2
J gene: TRBJ2-2
CDR3 protein: ASSEAGTSGRAKYTGELF

V gene: TRBV29-1
J gene: TRBJ1-2
CDR3 protein: SVEQGNNYGYT

V gene: TRBV28
J gene: TRBJ1-2
CDR3 protein: ANSLNYGYT

V gene: TRBV6-5
J gene: TRBJ2-7
CDR3 protein: ASSYVAGGYEQY

V gene: TRBV15
J gene: TRBJ1-1
CDR3 protein: ATSSATGKNTEAF

V gene: TRBV12-3/TRBV12-4
J gene: TRBJ1-2
CDR3 protein: ASSLAGGPRGRGDGYT

V gene: TRBV20-1
J gene: TRBJ2-1
CDR3 protein: SDSDSAAEQF

V gene: TRBV2
J gene: TRBJ2-3
CDR3 protein: ASSRQGDVAQY

V gene: TRBV7-2
J gene: TRBJ1-2
CDR3 protein: ASSPTGNDYGYT

V gene: TRBV7-9
J gene: TRBJ1-1
CDR3 protein: ASSLDQTEAF

V gene: TRBV7-8
J gene: TRBJ1-5
CDR3 protein: ASSSRDRGSRSNQPQH

V gene: TRBV29-1
J gene: TRBJ1-5
CDR3 protein: SVSADTYNQPQH